This record covers a single T cell receptor beta chain. This clonotype was observed at least ten times. The antigen it recognizes is unknown. Nothing much larger sits one base from this clone, and base qualities are not available. The data are from a study of breast tumors, draining lymph nodes, adjacent tissues (dated by TCRdb to the mid-2010s). Turning to the overall study: In breast cancer patients, the study compared the TCR beta repertoires of tumor, adjacent nontumor tissue and axillary lymph nodes. The study was designed to assess the relationships and possible T-cell exchange between tumor, surrounding tissue and draining lymph node repertoires in human breast cancer. Paper-wide results and their limitations: The similarity between tumor and nontumor tissue repertoires was significantly greater in luminal-like breast cancer than in basal-like breast cancer. The data were considered consistent with most tumor T cells being derived from the lymph node and subsequently expanding within tumor tissue. Tumor T-cell repertoires showed less diversity than lymph node repertoires and more diversity than nontumor tissue repertoires, and tumor T-cell repertoires showed preferential V and J gene usage. The study presented the conclusion that tumor T cells originate in lymph nodes as consistent with a hypothesis, not as something directly demonstrated.

The germline V gene yields SGHRS for CDR1 and YFSETQ for CDR2. V and J lose 0 bases and 2 bases, and a span of 6 bases separates them. The CDR3, from cysteine to phenylalanine, totals 13 residues. Solely the CDR3 DNA is kept, with 39 bases framed from the first base. Lymph node samples were obtained from the axillary draining lymph nodes of breast cancer patients. Data came from an Illumina HiSeq 2000. TCR beta chain libraries were generated by multiplex PCR amplification. The amplified TCR beta chain products were analyzed by high-throughput sequencing. TCRdb's own reprocessing of the public reads used fastp at Q25 and MiXCR and kept productive beta chains. Merged by CDR3 protein, the rows form single entries marked with the most common genes and DNA. Here the sample has 200,000 to 250,000 distinct CDR3 sequences; less than 40% occur a single time. 3% to 4.5% of the sample lies in the top ten.

This sequence uses TRBV5-1 and TRBJ2-7, with no D gene named confidently. What was sequenced was axillary lymph node tissue. This TCR derives from a female donor with breast cancer. Some clones in this sample may be carry-over from other donors' samples. The CDR3 region has the sequence CASSLEEAYEQYF. Read as DNA, the sequence is TGCGCCAGCAGCTTGGAAGAGGCCTACGAGCAGTACTTC.